The 20 T cell receptor beta chains below were found in one sample sequenced in a study of T cells in localized non-small cell lung cancer. This table comes from immunoSEQ multiplex PCR, and its TCRdb copy is limited to in-frame clones, with some not included. The sample shows some 80,000 clones, about four fifths of them seen only once. This specimen consisted of peripheral blood, obtained before any cancer treatment. Source of these receptors: a man between 40 and 69 years old with stage I lung adenocarcinoma.

This clone came up once. J is TRBJ2-3 and V is TRBV18; the match to TRBD1 covers 9 bases. The CDR3 covers 16 residues. Germline CDR1 KGHSH, CDR2 LQKENI. The J segment lost 9 bases and the V segment lost 0 bases, leaving 10 bases of the junction unmatched. The CDR3 nucleotides are TGTGCCAGCTCACCACCGGGACAGGGAAATCCGTTCACGCAGTATTTT. Protein sequence: CASSPPGQGNPFTQYF.

This chain joins TRBV6-5 and TRBJ2-3; 9 bases map to TRBD1. Losses at the gene ends were 6 bases for V and 8 bases for J; bases not matched to a gene: 9. Germline V lookup: CDR1 MNHEY, CDR2 SVGAGI. The CDR3 is made up of 14 amino acids. The CDR3 bases are TGTGCCAGCAGCCTACAACAGGGGGCCGGTACGCAGTATTTT. Its translation is CASSLQQGAGTQYF.

This clone has only a few counts. CDR3 loop: CASSQYGYETQYF. The CDR3 nucleotides are TGTGCCAGCAGTCAATACGGGTACGAGACCCAGTACTTC. This rearrangement joins TRBV27 to TRBJ2-5; D not certain. V shed 5 bases and J shed 5 bases, with 12 bases lying between them. This CDR3 has 13 amino acids. Germline-derived CDR1 and CDR2 are MNHEY and SMNVEV (reference sequence).

This clone was observed a handful of times. The chain carries TRBV7-9 and TRBJ2-1, with D tentatively TRBD2 (5 bases). Trimming cost V 1 base and J 5 bases, with 12 bases left between them. CDR3 length equals 15 residues. Germline V lookup: CDR1 SEHNR, CDR2 FQNEAQ (reference sequence). The CDR3 sequence is CASSLGSGVNNEQFF. The CDR3 coding sequence is TGTGCCAGCAGCTTAGGATCCGGGGTAAACAATGAGCAGTTCTTC.

The chain employs TRBV2 and TRBJ2-2; possibly TRBD1 for D (6 bases). Germline V gives CDR1 SNHLY, CDR2 FYNNEI. Trimming removed 6 bases at V and 0 bases at J, with 17 bases between. This CDR3 has 17 residues. Here the CDR3 DNA reads TGTGCCAGCAGCGATCCGGGACAAGGATCGAACACCGGGGAGCTGTTTTTT. Translation gives CASSDPGQGSNTGELFF.

The rearrangement links TRBV2 to TRBJ1-2; 7 bases line up with TRBD1. This CDR3 comprises 15 residues. Unmatched junction bases numbered 12, after V lost 7 bases and J lost 4 bases. CDR1 is SNHLY, CDR2 FYNNEI, per germline. The CDR3 spells CASNLGRGQVYGYTF. CDR3 sequence (DNA): TGTGCCAGCAACCTGGGGAGGGGGCAGGTCTATGGCTACACCTTC.

The chain uses TRBV5-4 and TRBJ1-2; 7 bases map to TRBD1. Germline V lookup: CDR1 SGHNT, CDR2 YYREEE (reference sequence). The CDR3 is 16 amino acids. With V trimmed by 2 bases and J by 0 bases, 7 bases remained unmatched. The CDR3 DNA reads as TGTGCCAGCAGCTTTCCAGCCGGACAGGCTAACTATGGCTACACCTTC. It specifies CASSFPAGQANYGYTF.

The chain uses TRBV27 and TRBJ1-2; the D gene is possibly TRBD1 (5 bases). V lost 9 bases and J lost 0, with 17 bases in between. Germline V gene data show CDR1 as MNHEY and CDR2 as SMNVEV (reference sequence). CDR3 length: 15 residues. CDR3 protein: CASSGPGIANYGYTF. CDR3 in DNA: TGTGCCAGTTCGGGGCCGGGGATAGCTAACTATGGCTACACCTTC.

The genes are TRBV5-6 and TRBJ2-6, with D possibly being TRBD1 (6 bases). Deletions cut 3 bases from V and 5 bases from J, with 15 bases between. Germline V gene data show CDR1 as SGHDT and CDR2 as YYEEEE. This CDR3 is built from 16 residues. In DNA form, the CDR3 reads TGTGCCAGCAGCTCAACAGGGCGCGTCTGGGCCAACGTCCTGACTTTC. Translated, it gives CASSSTGRVWANVLTF.

The chain uses TRBV7-9 and TRBJ1-4, with D hard to call. Trimming removed 5 bases from V and 3 bases from J, with 19 bases in between. Germline-derived CDR1 and CDR2 are SEHNR and FQNEAQ (reference sequence). The CDR3 extends over 17 amino acids. CDR3 in DNA: TGTGCCAGCAGCCCGTTTAGTTTTGTCGAAGCTAATGAAAAACTGTTTTTT. Protein sequence: CASSPFSFVEANEKLFF.

This clone has a handful of counts. The genes are TRBV5-1 and TRBJ1-1, with a weak D call TRBD1 (5 bases). CDR1 is SGHRS, CDR2 YFSETQ, per germline. CDR3 length: 14 amino acids. V was pared by 1 base and J by 6 bases, with 13 bases between. The CDR3 loop is CASSLYGQGSEAFF. CDR3 sequence (DNA): TGCGCCAGCAGCTTGTACGGTCAGGGCTCTGAAGCTTTCTTT. The variable domain in full, completed from reference TRBV5-1 and TRBJ1-1, reads KAGVTQTPRYLIKTRGQQVTLSCSPISGHRSVSWYQQTPGQGLQFLFEYFSETQRNKGNFPGRFSGRQFSNSRSEMNVSTLELGDSALYLCASSLYGQGSEAFFGQGTRLTVV.

V and J are TRBV11-2 and TRBJ2-7, with D tentatively TRBD2 (6 bases). The CDR3 runs 13 residues. CDR1 and CDR2 from the germline V gene are SGHAT and FQNNGV. Trimming stripped 6 bases from V and 2 bases from J, with 11 bases between. CDR3 region: CASRGGSPYEQYF. CDR3 nucleotides: TGTGCCAGCAGGGGGGGAAGCCCCTACGAGCAGTACTTC.

The chain links TRBV4-3 to TRBJ1-1; possibly TRBD1 for D (5 bases). Trimming took 0 bases from V and 3 from J, leaving 14 bases between them. This CDR3 spans 16 amino acids. The germline V gene encodes CDR1 LGHNA and CDR2 YSLEER. The CDR3 here is CASSQDEGQGDTEAFF. Here the CDR3 DNA reads TGCGCCAGCAGCCAAGATGAAGGGCAGGGAGACACTGAAGCTTTCTTT.

The chain has TRBV28 and TRBJ2-2, with D hard to call. The CDR3 totals 13 residues. Germline CDR1 and CDR2: MDHEN and SYDVKM. V was pared by 2 bases and J by 6 bases, with 7 bases between. DNA for the CDR3: TGTGCCAGCAGTTTAAGCCTCTCCGGGGAGCTGTTTTTT. Translated: CASSLSLSGELFF.

The gene calls are TRBV6-5 and TRBJ1-5; unclear D gene. This CDR3 region has 15 residues. Looked up from germline, CDR1 is MNHEY and CDR2 is SVGAGI. V dropped 4 bases and J dropped 0 bases, with 10 bases sitting between them. CDR3 sequence (DNA): TGTGCCAGCAGTTCCCGATTCAATAGCAATCAGCCCCAGCATTTT. This codes for CASSSRFNSNQPQHF.

This chain links TRBV13 with TRBJ2-7, with 11 bases lining up with TRBD2. Germline assignment: CDR1 PRHDT and CDR2 FYEKMQ (reference sequence). The CDR3 contains 15 residues. With V trimmed by 4 bases and J by 6 bases, 8 bases remained unmatched. CDR3: CASSSGGSGRGEQYF. CDR3 DNA: TGTGCCAGCAGCTCCGGTGGTAGCGGGAGGGGCGAGCAGTACTTC.

The chain links TRBV11-2 to TRBJ2-1; D is unclear. CDR3 length equals 14 residues. In germline, CDR1 is SGHAT, CDR2 FQNNGV. V gave up 1 base and J gave up 6 bases, with 10 bases separating them. In DNA, the CDR3 is TGTGCCAGCAGCTTAGTTGTTGGGCGCAATGAGCAGTTCTTC. It specifies CASSLVVGRNEQFF.

This rearrangement joins TRBV7-3 to TRBJ2-1, with a possible D match to TRBD2 (6 bases). Germline V CDR1 and CDR2: SGHTA, FQGTGA. Between the trimmed V and J ends, which lost 2 bases and 6 bases, there was a span of 11 bases. The CDR3 is 14 residues long. The CDR3 DNA reads as TGTGCCAGCAGCTTATTCGAAGCGGGCAATGAGCAGTTCTTC. The encoded protein is CASSLFEAGNEQFF.

A few counts support this clone. The V call is TRBV11-2, the J call TRBJ2-7, with 7 bases identical to TRBD1. The ends lost 3 bases at V and 6 bases at J; junction bases unmatched: 5. CDR1 is SGHAT and CDR2 is FQNNGV in the germline V gene. This CDR3 is 13 amino acids long. CDR3: CASSLDRNGEQYF. CDR3 nucleotide sequence: TGTGCCAGCAGCTTGGACAGGAACGGCGAGCAGTACTTC. Full variable domain (missing parts from reference TRBV11-2 and TRBJ2-7): EAGVAQSPRYKIIEKRQSVAFWCNPISGHATLYWYQQILGQGPKLLIQFQNNGVVDDSQLPKDRFSAERLKGVDSTLKIQPAKLEDSAVYLCASSLDRNGEQYFGPGTRLTVT.

The CDR3, as DNA: TGTGCCAGCATAAAGGGGATGAACACTGAAGCTTTCTTT. This gives the protein CASIKGMNTEAFF. The J gene is TRBJ1-1, the V gene TRBV14; possible D gene TRBD1, 5 bases. CDR3 length: 13 amino acids. Germline assignment: CDR1 SGHDN and CDR2 FVKESK. V shed 7 bases and J shed 0 bases, with 9 bases lying between them.